These 12 T cell receptor beta chains were sequenced from one sample in a study of blood T cell repertoires in COVID-19. Here immunoSEQ multiplex PCR was the method, and the copy in TCRdb shows in-frame clones only, minus some. The table shows roughly 400,000 clones, with roughly 89% occurring only once. The material sequenced was PBMCs or T cells enriched from blood (not recorded which). The origin of the receptors is a woman aged 25-40 years who had recovered from COVID-19.

This clone was seen more than once but under ten times. The rearrangement joins TRBV30 to TRBJ1-4; weak D call: TRBD1 (5 bases). The CDR3 extends over 14 amino acids. Germline CDR1 reads GTSNPN; CDR2 reads SVGIG (reference sequence). Trimming left V 3 bases short and J 0 bases short, with 8 bases between. The DNA of the CDR3 is TGTGCCTGGAGCAGGGTGGCAACTAATGAAAAACTGTTTTTT. Its protein is CAWSRVATNEKLFF.

CDR3 in DNA: TGTGCCAGCAGTGTGGGGGGGCAAGGGGAAAAACTGTTTTTT. It codes for CASSVGGQGEKLFF. The rearrangement uses TRBV2 and TRBJ1-4; TRBD1 is a possible D gene (6 bases). The CDR3 has 14 residues. CDR1 and CDR2 (germline): SNHLY, FYNNEI. The ends were cut back, 4 bases at V and 8 bases at J, with 14 bases in the middle. The full variable domain, rest sourced from reference TRBV2 and TRBJ1-4, is EPEVTQTPSHQVTQMGQEVILRCVPISNHLYFYWYRQILGQKVEFLVSFYNNEISEKSEIFDDQFSVERPDGSNFTLKIRSTKLEDSAMYFCASSVGGQGEKLFFGSGTQLSVL.

The V call is TRBV6-4, the J call TRBJ2-7; 8 positions match TRBD2. The ends lost 0 bases at V and 6 bases at J; junction bases unmatched: 4. The CDR3 consists of 14 residues. Germline-derived CDR1 and CDR2 are MRHNA and SNTAGT. Here the CDR3 DNA reads TGTGCCAGCAGTGACTCAGGGACTAGTCCCGAGCAGTACTTC. Its translation is CASSDSGTSPEQYF.

The chain employs TRBV11-3 and TRBJ2-5, with 7 bases aligning to TRBD1. The trim removed 1 base at V and 5 bases at J, leaving 4 bases unmatched. Per the germline V gene, CDR1 is SGHNT and CDR2 is YENEEA. The CDR3 covers 14 residues. The CDR3 loop is CASSLGQGQETQYF. Here the CDR3 DNA reads TGTGCCAGCAGCTTAGGACAGGGCCAGGAGACCCAGTACTTC. Full variable domain (rest looked up from reference TRBV11-3 and TRBJ2-5): EAGVVQSPRYKIIEKKQPVAFWCNPISGHNTLYWYLQNLGQGPELLIRYENEEAVDDSQLPKDRFSAERLKGVDSTLKIQPAELGDSAVYLCASSLGQGQETQYFGPGTRLLVL.

The chain links TRBV30 to TRBJ2-7, with a weak D call TRBD1 (6 bases). This CDR3 has 12 amino acids. V lost 4 bases, J lost 5 bases, and 12 bases lay in between. Germline CDR1 and CDR2: GTSNPN and SVGIG (reference sequence). CDR3 sequence reads: CAWKPYRDEQYF. DNA for the CDR3: TGTGCCTGGAAACCTTACAGGGACGAGCAGTACTTC.

The chain combines TRBV9 with TRBJ2-1, with D hard to call. V dropped 0 bases and J dropped 0 bases, with 7 bases sitting between them. Germline CDR1 SGDLS, CDR2 YYNGEE. This CDR3 comprises 15 residues. CDR3 protein: CASSVDPSSYNEQFF. CDR3 nucleotide sequence: TGTGCCAGCAGCGTAGACCCTAGCTCCTACAATGAGCAGTTCTTC.

The rearrangement uses TRBV6-4 and TRBJ1-2; 8 bases are a match to TRBD1. The germline V gene encodes CDR1 MRHNA and CDR2 SNTAGT. The CDR3 has 14 residues. V lost 5 bases and J lost 5; bases outside the gene matches: 7. CDR3 DNA: TGTGCCAGCAGTACGCGGGACAGGTGTTATGGCTACACCTTC. This gives the protein CASSTRDRCYGYTF.

The chain links TRBV5-4 to TRBJ2-6; the D gene is possibly TRBD1 (6 bases). The germline gives CDR1 SGHNT, CDR2 YYREEE (reference sequence). Trimming pared 4 bases from V and 1 base from J, leaving 12 bases between. The CDR3 totals 16 residues. CDR3 bases: TGTGCCAGCAGCGATCGTACAGGGTCTGGGGCCAACGTCCTGACTTTC. Amino acids: CASSDRTGSGANVLTF. Looking up the rest from reference TRBV5-4 and TRBJ2-6 gives the full variable domain: ETGVTQSPTHLIKTRGQQVTLRCSSQSGHNTVSWYQQALGQGPQFIFQYYREEENGRGNFPPRFSGLQFPNYSSELNVNALELDDSALYLCASSDRTGSGANVLTFGAGSRLTVL.

The rearrangement uses TRBV7-8 and TRBJ1-4, with TRBD1 identical over 9 bases. CDR1 is SGHVS, CDR2 FQNEAQ, per germline. V lost 5 bases and J lost 3; bases outside the gene matches: 7. The CDR3 covers 16 residues. CDR3 sequence reads: CASSPARDRANEKLFF. The CDR3 bases are TGTGCCAGCAGCCCCGCGAGGGACAGGGCTAATGAAAAACTGTTTTTT.

This clone was recorded only once. The chain links TRBV15 to TRBJ1-2, with D perhaps matching TRBD1 (6 bases). The CDR3 extends over 16 amino acids. Germline V gene sequence: CDR1 LNHNV, CDR2 YYDKDF (reference sequence). Deletions cut 7 bases from V and 0 bases from J, with 18 bases between. CDR3 loop: CATKSTQGSTNYGYTF. As DNA, the CDR3 is TGTGCCACCAAATCCACGCAGGGGTCCACTAACTATGGCTACACCTTC.

V and J are TRBV29-1 and TRBJ2-3; TRBD2 aligns across 8 bases. Germline-derived CDR1 and CDR2 are SQVTM and ANQGSEA. J lost 6 bases, V lost 3 bases, and 5 bases had no gene match. The CDR3 is 13 residues long. CDR3 DNA: TGCAGCGTTGACGGGAGGGCCGGGGATACGCAGTATTTT. Its translation: CSVDGRAGDTQYF.

This clone is a singleton in its sample. This sequence joins TRBV6-5 and TRBJ2-7; D might be TRBD2 (6 bases). This CDR3 has 12 residues. CDR1 is MNHEY, CDR2 SVGAGI, per germline. Between the trimmed V and J ends, which lost 6 bases and 3 bases, there was a span of 9 bases. The DNA for the CDR3 is TGTGCCAGCAGAACGGGAGTCTACGAGCAGTACTTC. This encodes CASRTGVYEQYF.